This T cell receptor (beta chain) derives from a study of metastatic and nonmetastatic thyroid tumors. The CDR3 extends over 19 amino acids. This clone was found many times. Its target is not known. Treatment of any kind had been given to no patient before thyroid surgery. Study findings and constraints: The study reportedly found significantly higher TCR beta diversity in malignant thyroid tumors than benign nodules, in blood and tumor.

TCRdb reprocessed the PCR reads using MiXCR. The sample lists approximately 37,000 clones, approximately 15% occurring once. The TCR was taken from a male donor with papillary thyroid cancer or a benign thyroid nodule (not recorded which). Some clones in this sample may be carry-over from other donors' samples. The sequencing sample was made of blood. The chain combines TRBV3-2 with TRBJ2-3; TRBD2 is the table's D call and was not checked against the DNA. TRBV3-2 is a pseudogene segment. CDR3 DNA sequence: TGTGCCAGCAGCCAAGATAAACGGGACTCCCGGATTGGTGGAGATACGCAGTATTTT. As protein: CASSQDKRDSRIGGDTQYF.